A selection of T cell receptor beta chains follows, all from one sample in a study of T cell responses to AZD1222 COVID-19 vaccine. Profiled with immunoSEQ multiplex PCR; TCRdb holds only in-frame clones, not every one. The repertoire holds fewer than 90,000 clones, with about 88% as singletons. The sequences come from peripheral blood, collected on day 0 of AZD1222 vaccination. Every receptor here comes from an adult in good health. The conserved cysteine and the conserved F or W are not part of the CDR3 here. The D gene is left open where the match is weak.

V gene	D gene	CDR3 length	J gene	CDR3 protein
TRBV3-1/TRBV3-2	TRBD1	11	TRBJ1-1	ASSQDWDREAF
TRBV6-5	-	12	TRBJ1-2	ASSYRDSSWGYT
TRBV28	TRBD1	12	TRBJ2-7	ASSRTGVSYEQY
TRBV24-1	-	14	TRBJ2-3	ATSDSRAGWTDTQY
TRBV15	-	13	TRBJ2-2	ATSRVIFGPGELF
TRBV18	TRBD1	14	TRBJ2-1	ASSPPDRQGIHEQF
TRBV24-1	-	11	TRBJ1-5	ATSALEGQPQH
TRBV21-1	-	13	TRBJ1-1	ASSNLRRGDTEAF
TRBV5-4	-	11	TRBJ1-2	ASSADSSYGYT
TRBV6-5	-	12	TRBJ1-1	ASSYGAGYTEAF
TRBV19	-	12	TRBJ2-2	ASSMGRDTGELF
TRBV9	-	12	TRBJ1-5	ASSAGVSNQPQH